Detailed here is one T cell receptor (beta chain). As yet, its antigen is unknown. This CDR3 is built from 13 residues. The germline CDR1 and CDR2 sequences are SGHDN and FVKESK. The V gene lost 2 bases and the J gene lost 0 bases, with 5 bases spanning the gap. This sample is part of a study of T cell repertoires in cytomegalovirus infection. MiXCR, applied by TCRdb to the reads, yields one record per CDR3 protein. The sample yields 800,000 to 950,000 distinct CDR3 sequences, about 30% seen once. The TCR sequence derives from a human donor in good health (CMV status not recorded). Some clones in this sample may be carry-over from other donors' samples. This chain connects TRBV14 to TRBJ2-7; possible D gene TRBD2, 5 bases. The sample in question was cultured CD8+ T cells from PBMCs, obtained from culture after CMV antigen stimulation. CDR3 bases: TGTGCCAGCAGCCAAACTAGCTCCTACGAGCAGTACTTC. Its translation: CASSQTSSYEQYF.